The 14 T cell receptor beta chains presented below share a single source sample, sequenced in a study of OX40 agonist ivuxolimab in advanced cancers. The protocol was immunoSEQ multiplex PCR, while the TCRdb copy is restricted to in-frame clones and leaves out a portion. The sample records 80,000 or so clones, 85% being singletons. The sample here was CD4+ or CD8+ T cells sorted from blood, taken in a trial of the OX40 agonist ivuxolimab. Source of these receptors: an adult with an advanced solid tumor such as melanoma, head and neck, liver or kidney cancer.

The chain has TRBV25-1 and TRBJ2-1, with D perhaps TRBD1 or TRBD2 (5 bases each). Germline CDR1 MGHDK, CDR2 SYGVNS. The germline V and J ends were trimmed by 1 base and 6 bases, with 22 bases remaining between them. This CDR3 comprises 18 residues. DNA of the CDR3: TGTGCCAGCAGTGAATCGAGAGGGTCCAGGGCTGGGGGCAATGAGCAGTTCTTC. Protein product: CASSESRGSRAGGNEQFF.

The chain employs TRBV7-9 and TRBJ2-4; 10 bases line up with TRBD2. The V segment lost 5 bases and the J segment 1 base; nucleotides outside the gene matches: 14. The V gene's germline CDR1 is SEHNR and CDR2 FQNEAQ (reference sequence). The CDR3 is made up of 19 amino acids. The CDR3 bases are TGTGCCAGCAGCACCCCGGGAGCGGGGGGGGCCTCGGCCAAAAACATTCAGTACTTC. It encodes CASSTPGAGGASAKNIQYF.

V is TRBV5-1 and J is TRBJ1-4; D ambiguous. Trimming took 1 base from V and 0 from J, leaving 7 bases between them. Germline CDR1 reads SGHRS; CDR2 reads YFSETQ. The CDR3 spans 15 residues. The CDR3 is CASSLIGATNEKLFF. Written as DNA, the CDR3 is TGCGCCAGCAGCTTGATTGGAGCAACTAATGAAAAACTGTTTTTT.

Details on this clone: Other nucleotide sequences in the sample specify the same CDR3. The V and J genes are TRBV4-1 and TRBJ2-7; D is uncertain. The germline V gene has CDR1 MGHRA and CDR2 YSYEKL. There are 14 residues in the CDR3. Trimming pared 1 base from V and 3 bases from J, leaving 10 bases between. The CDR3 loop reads CASSQGTKDYEQYF. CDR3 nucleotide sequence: TGCGCCAGCAGCCAAGGGACCAAAGACTACGAGCAGTACTTC.

The chain's CDR3 is CASSLPTSGGDTQYF. DNA of the CDR3: TGCGCCAGCAGCTTACCGACTAGCGGGGGAGATACGCAGTATTTT. The genes are TRBV5-1 and TRBJ2-3; 12 bases are a match to TRBD2. J lost 5 bases, V lost 2 bases, and 3 bases had no gene match. CDR1 SGHRS and CDR2 YFSETQ come from the germline V gene. This CDR3 region has 15 residues.

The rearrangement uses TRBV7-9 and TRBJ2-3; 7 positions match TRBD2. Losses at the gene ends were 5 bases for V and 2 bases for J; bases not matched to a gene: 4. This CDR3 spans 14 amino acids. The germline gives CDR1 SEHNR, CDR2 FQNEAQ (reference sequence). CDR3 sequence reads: CASSPSGNTDTQYF. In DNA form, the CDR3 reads TGTGCCAGCAGCCCTAGCGGTAACACAGATACGCAGTATTTT.

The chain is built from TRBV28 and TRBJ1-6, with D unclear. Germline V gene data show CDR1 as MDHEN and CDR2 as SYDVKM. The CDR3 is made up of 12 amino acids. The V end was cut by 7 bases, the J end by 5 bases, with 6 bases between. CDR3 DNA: TGTGCCAGCAAAAGCGATAATTCACCCCTCCACTTT. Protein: CASKSDNSPLHF.

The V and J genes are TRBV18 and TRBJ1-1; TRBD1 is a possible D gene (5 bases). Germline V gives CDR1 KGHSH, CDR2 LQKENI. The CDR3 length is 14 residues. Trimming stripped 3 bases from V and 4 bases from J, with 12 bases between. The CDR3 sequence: CASSPLSGGTEAFF. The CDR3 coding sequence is TGTGCCAGCTCACCCCTTTCCGGGGGCACTGAAGCTTTCTTT.

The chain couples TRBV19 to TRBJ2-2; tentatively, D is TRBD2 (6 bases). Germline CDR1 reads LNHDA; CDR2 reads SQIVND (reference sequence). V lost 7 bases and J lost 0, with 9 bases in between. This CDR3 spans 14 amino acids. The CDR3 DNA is TGTGCCAGTATGCCGGGGGCGAACACCGGGGAGCTGTTTTTT. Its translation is CASMPGANTGELFF.

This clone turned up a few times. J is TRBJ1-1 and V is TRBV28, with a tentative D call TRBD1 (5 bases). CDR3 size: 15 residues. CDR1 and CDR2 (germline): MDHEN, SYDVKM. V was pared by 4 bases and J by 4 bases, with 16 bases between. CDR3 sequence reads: CASSSIIQGSTEAFF. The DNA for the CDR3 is TGTGCCAGCAGTTCGATCATCCAGGGCTCCACTGAAGCTTTCTTT. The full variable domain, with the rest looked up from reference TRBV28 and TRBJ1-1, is DVKVTQSSRYLVKRTGEKVFLECVQDMDHENMFWYRQDPGLGLRLIYFSYDVKMKEKGDIPEGYSVSREKKERFSLILESASTNQTSMYLCASSSIIQGSTEAFFGQGTRLTVV.

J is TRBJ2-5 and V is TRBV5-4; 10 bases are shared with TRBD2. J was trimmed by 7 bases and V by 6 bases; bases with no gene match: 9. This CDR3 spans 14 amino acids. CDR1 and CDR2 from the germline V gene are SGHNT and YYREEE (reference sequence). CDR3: CASTSPERGGTQYF. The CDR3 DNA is TGTGCCAGCACCTCCCCGGAGCGGGGGGGGACCCAGTACTTC.

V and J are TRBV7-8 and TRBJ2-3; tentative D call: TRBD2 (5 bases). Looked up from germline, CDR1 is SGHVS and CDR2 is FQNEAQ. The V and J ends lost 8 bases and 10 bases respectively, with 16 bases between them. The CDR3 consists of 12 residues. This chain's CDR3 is CASGGEGLAQYF. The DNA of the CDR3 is TGTGCCAGCGGTGGAGAGGGTCTAGCGCAGTATTTT.

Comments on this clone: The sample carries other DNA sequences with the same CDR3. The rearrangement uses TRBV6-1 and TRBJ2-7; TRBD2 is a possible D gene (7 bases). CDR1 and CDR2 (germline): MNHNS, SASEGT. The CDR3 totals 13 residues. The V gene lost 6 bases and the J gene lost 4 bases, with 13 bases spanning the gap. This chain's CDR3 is CASRGGRPYEQYF. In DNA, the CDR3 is TGTGCCAGCAGGGGGGGGCGGCCTTACGAGCAGTACTTC.

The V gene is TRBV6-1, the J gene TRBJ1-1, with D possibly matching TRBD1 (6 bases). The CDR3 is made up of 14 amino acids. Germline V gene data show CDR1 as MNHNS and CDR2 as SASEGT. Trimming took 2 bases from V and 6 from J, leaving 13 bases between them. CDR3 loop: CASSEPGVRAEAFF. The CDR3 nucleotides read TGTGCCAGCAGTGAACCAGGGGTTCGGGCTGAAGCTTTCTTT.